This TCR beta chain emerged from a study of control samples from healthy donors and cancer patients. The CDR3 is 16 residues long. Germline CDR1 reads SEHNR; CDR2 reads FQNEAQ (reference sequence). V was pared by 4 bases and J by 0 bases, with 4 bases of the junction left unmatched. The repertoire was sequenced with immunoSEQ multiplex PCR; TCRdb's copy has only in-frame clones and lacks some. The sample includes tens of thousands of clones, more than 85% of them seen just once. The sample taken for sequencing was blood. V is TRBV7-9 and J is TRBJ1-5, with TRBD1 matching 9 bases. The clonotype comes from a woman aged 45-60 years in good health. The CDR3 DNA is TGTGCCAGCAGCTCACAGGGGGCGGCTAGCAATCAGCCCCAGCATTTT. The encoded protein is CASSSQGAASNQPQHF. The whole variable domain, remainder taken from reference TRBV7-9 and TRBJ1-5, is DTGVSQNPRHKITKRGQNVTFRCDPISEHNRLYWYRQTLGQGPEFLTYFQNEAQLEKSRLLSDRFSAERPKGSFSTLEIQRTEQGDSAMYLCASSSQGAASNQPQHFGDGTRLSIL.